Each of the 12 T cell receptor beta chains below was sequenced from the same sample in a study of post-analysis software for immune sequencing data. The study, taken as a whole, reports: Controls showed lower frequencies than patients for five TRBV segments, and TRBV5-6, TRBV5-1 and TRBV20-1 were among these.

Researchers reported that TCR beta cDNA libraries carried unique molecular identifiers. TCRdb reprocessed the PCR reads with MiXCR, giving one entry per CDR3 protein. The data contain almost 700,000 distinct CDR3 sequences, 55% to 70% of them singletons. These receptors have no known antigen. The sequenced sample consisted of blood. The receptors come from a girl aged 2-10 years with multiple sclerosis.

Here the CDR3 reads CSVTTGTDNSPLHF. CDR3 nucleotides: TGCAGCGTGACTACCGGGACAGATAATTCACCCCTCCACTTT. The rearrangement links TRBV29-1 to TRBJ1-6; 7 nucleotides match TRBD1. The J segment lost 5 bases and the V segment lost 6 bases, leaving 7 bases of the junction unmatched. CDR3 length: 14 residues. Germline lookup yields CDR1 SQVTM and CDR2 ANQGSEA.

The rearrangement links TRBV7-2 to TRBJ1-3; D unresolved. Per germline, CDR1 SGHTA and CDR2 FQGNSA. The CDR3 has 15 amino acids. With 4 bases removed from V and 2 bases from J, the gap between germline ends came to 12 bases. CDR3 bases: TGTGCCAGCAGCTACGTAGCGGGCCCTGGAAACACCATATATTTT. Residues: CASSYVAGPGNTIYF. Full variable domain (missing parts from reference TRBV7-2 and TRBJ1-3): GAGVSQSPSNKVTEKGKDVELRCDPISGHTALYWYRQSLGQGLEFLIYFQGNSAPDKSGLPSDRFSAERTGGSVSTLTIQRTQQEDSAVYLCASSYVAGPGNTIYFGEGSWLTVV.

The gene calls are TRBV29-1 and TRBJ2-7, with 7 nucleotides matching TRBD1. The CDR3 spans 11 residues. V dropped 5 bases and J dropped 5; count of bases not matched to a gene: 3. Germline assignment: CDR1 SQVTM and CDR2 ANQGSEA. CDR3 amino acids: CSVLTGNEQYF. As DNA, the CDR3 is TGCAGCGTTTTGACAGGGAACGAGCAGTACTTC.

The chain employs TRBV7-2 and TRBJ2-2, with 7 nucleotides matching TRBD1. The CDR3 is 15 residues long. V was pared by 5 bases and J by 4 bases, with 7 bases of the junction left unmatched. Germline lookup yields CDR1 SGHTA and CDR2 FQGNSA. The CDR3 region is CASSTRQGTTGELFF. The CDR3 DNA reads TGTGCCAGCAGCACTCGACAGGGAACCACCGGGGAGCTGTTTTTT.

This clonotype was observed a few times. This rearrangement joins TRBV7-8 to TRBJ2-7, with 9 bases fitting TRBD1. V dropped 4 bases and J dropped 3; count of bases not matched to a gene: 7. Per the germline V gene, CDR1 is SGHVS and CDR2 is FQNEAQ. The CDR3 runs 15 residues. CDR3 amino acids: CASSYRDRVGYEQYF. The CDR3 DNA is TGTGCCAGCAGCTATCGGGACAGGGTCGGCTACGAGCAGTACTTC.

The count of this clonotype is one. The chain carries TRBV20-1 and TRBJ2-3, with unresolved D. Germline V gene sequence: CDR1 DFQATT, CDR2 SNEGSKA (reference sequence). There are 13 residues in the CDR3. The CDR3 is CSACGASTDTQYF. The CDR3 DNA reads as TGCAGCGCTTGCGGAGCCAGCACAGATACGCAGTATTTT.

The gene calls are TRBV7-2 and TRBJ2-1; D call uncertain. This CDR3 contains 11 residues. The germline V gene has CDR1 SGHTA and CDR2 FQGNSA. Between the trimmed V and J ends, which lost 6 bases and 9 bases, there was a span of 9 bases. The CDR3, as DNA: TGTGCCAGCAGTAAGGGTATTGAGCAGTTCTTC. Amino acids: CASSKGIEQFF.

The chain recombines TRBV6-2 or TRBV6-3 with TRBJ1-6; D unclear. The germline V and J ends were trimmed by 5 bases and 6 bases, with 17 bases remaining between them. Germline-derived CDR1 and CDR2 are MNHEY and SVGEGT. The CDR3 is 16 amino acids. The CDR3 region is CASSQRTPLLNSPLHF. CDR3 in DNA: TGTGCCAGCAGTCAACGGACGCCACTCCTTAATTCACCCCTCCACTTT.

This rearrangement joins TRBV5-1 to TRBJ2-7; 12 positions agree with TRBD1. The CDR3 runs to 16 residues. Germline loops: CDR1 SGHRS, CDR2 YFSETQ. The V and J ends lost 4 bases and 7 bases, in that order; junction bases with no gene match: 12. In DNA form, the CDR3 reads TGCGCCAGCAGCATATCCACCGGGACAGGGGGCCTGGAGCAGTACTTC. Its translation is CASSISTGTGGLEQYF.

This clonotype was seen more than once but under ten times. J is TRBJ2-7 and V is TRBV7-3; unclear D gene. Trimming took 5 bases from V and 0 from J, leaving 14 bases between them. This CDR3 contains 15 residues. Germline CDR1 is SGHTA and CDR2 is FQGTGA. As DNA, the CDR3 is TGTGCCAGCAGCCTGGGCGACTCTAGCTCCTACGAGCAGTACTTC. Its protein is CASSLGDSSSYEQYF.

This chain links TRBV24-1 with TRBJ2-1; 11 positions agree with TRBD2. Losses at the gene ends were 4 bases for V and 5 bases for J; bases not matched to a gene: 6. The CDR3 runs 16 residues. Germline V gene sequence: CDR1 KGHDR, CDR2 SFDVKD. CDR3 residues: CATSEGGLAENNEQFF. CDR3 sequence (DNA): TGTGCCACCAGTGAAGGGGGACTAGCGGAGAACAATGAGCAGTTCTTC.

The CDR3 spells CASSPGCSGANVLTF. Written as DNA, the CDR3 is TGTGCCAGCAGCCCAGGGTGCTCTGGGGCCAACGTCCTGACTTTC. The chain carries TRBV5-7 and TRBJ2-6; D might be TRBD1 (5 bases). TRBV5-7 is recorded as an ORF, its role being uncertain. V lost 4 bases to trimming and J lost 0 bases, with 8 bases between them. The CDR3 spans 15 residues.